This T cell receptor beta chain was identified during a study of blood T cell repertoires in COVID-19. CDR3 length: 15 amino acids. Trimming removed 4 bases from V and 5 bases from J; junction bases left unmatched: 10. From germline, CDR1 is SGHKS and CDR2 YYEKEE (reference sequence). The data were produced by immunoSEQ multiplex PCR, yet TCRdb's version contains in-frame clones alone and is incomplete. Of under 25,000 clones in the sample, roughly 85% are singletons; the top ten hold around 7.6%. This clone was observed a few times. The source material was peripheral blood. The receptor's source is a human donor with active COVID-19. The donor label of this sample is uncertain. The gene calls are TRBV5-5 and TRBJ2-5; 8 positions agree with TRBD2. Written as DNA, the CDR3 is TGTGCCAGCAGCGCCGCCGGGACTAGGATGGAGACCCAGTACTTC. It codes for CASSAAGTRMETQYF.